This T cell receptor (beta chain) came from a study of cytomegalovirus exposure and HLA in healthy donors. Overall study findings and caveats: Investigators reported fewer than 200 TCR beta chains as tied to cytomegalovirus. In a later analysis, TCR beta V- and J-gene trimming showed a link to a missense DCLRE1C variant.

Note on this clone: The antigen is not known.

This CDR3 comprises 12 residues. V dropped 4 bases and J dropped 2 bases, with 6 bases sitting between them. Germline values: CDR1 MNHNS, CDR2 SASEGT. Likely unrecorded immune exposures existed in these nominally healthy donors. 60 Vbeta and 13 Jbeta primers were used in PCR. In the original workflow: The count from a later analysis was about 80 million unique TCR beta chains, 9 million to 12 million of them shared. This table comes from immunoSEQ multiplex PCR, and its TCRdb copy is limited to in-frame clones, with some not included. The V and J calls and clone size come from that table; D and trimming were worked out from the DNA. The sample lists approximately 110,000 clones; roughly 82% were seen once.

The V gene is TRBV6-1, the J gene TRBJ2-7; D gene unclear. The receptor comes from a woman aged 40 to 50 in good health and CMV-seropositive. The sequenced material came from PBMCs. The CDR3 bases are TGTGCCAGCAGTGTTGTCACCTACGAGCAGTACTTC. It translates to CASSVVTYEQYF.